This TCR beta chain was retrieved from a study of OX40 agonist ivuxolimab in advanced cancers. Findings and limits, study-wide: Nonresponders included some who also had low normalized T-cell clonal expansion. At doses 0.1 to 3.0 mg/kg, CD4+ and CD8+ clones expanded.

About this clone itself: No antigen is known for it.

Baseline, cycle 4 day 1, and cycle 7 day 1 were the blood sampling points. Using immunoSEQ multiplex PCR, the repertoire was profiled, and TCRdb retains in-frame clones only, with some absent. In the table there are around 80,000 clones, around 86% of which are singletons. Trimming took 5 bases from V and 7 from J; bases not matched to a gene: 8. Germline V gene lookup returns CDR1 MNHNY and CDR2 SVGAGI (reference sequence). The CDR3 totals 14 residues. This sequence originates from an adult with an advanced solid tumor such as melanoma, head and neck, liver or kidney cancer. The input for sequencing was CD4+ or CD8+ T cells sorted from blood, taken in a trial of the OX40 agonist ivuxolimab. The chain is built from TRBV6-6 and TRBJ1-5, with 7 bases identical to TRBD1. The CDR3 nucleotides are TGTGCCAGCAGTCCGACAGGGTCGGAACAGCCCCAGCATTTT. Translating it yields CASSPTGSEQPQHF.